This note documents a single TCR beta chain sequence. As yet, its antigen is unknown. V was shortened by 2 bases and J by 6 bases, with 14 bases between the two germline ends. Germline-derived CDR1 and CDR2 are GTSNPN and SVGIG (reference sequence). This CDR3 comprises 15 residues. The record originates from a study of cytomegalovirus exposure and HLA in healthy donors. Study summary: Falling in the Caucasian-associated ancestry cluster were roughly 80% of approximately 400 genotyped donors.

Study-wide findings and caveats: Later genetic work tied a missense DCLRE1C variant to beta-chain V and J trimming. The HLA-A and HLA-B alleles of most subjects were reportedly predicted accurately from TCR beta sequences.

Use of 60 Vbeta and 13 Jbeta primers characterized the PCR. Some clones are missing from TCRdb's copy, which holds only in-frame ones; the method was immunoSEQ multiplex PCR. The table has around 140,000 clones, over 60% seen once. The sample consisted of PBMCs. This sequence joins TRBV30 and TRBJ1-6; D unclear. The TCR sequence derives from a man aged 35 to 55 in good health and CMV-seronegative. The CDR3 reads CAWSRGEAFNSPLHF. The CDR3 region has the DNA TGTGCCTGGAGTCGCGGCGAGGCCTTTAATTCACCCCTCCACTTT.